The next 29 T cell receptor beta chains were all read from a single sample in a study of CD8 T cells in ankylosing spondylitis. TCRdb reanalysed the 5' RACE reads using MiXCR and keeps one entry per CDR3 protein. The sample has some 800,000 distinct CDR3 sequences, 12% seen once. Antigens for these TCRs are unknown. Study results and caveats: Typical of ankylosing spondylitis blood, it appeared, was a TCR beta motif of 7 or 8 highly homologous variants.

Sequencing used blood, either unsorted or a sorted T cell fraction (not recorded which). These receptors were obtained from a male donor with ankylosing spondylitis.

The gene calls are TRBV20-1 and TRBJ2-3; 8 nucleotides align to TRBD1. Trimming cost V 5 bases and J 6 bases; bases outside gene matches: 22. Germline loops: CDR1 DFQATT, CDR2 SNEGSKA (reference sequence). The CDR3 runs to 18 residues. CDR3: CSAPETSRGRDFRDTQYF. As DNA, the CDR3 is TGCAGTGCTCCTGAAACTAGCAGGGGGCGAGATTTCAGGGATACGCAGTATTTT.

This clonotype was observed a handful of times. This chain links TRBV5-1 with TRBJ1-1, with D tentatively TRBD1 (5 bases). V lost 1 base, J lost 5 bases, and 12 bases lay in between. CDR3 size: 14 residues. Germline-derived CDR1 and CDR2 are SGHRS and YFSETQ. The CDR3 reads CASSLRPRGTEAFF. In DNA form, the CDR3 reads TGCGCCAGCAGCTTGCGACCAAGGGGAACTGAAGCTTTCTTT.

In this sample, this clonotype turned up many times. This rearrangement joins TRBV12-3 or TRBV12-4 to TRBJ2-1; 8 bases map to TRBD1. The V gene end was trimmed by 1 base and the J gene end by 9 bases; junction bases not matched to a gene: 8. This CDR3 has 15 amino acids. This CDR3 is CASSLVGQGRSEQFF. DNA for the CDR3: TGTGCCAGCAGTTTAGTTGGACAGGGACGGAGTGAGCAGTTCTTC.

This clonotype was recorded a few times. One end of the junction does not line up with germline, which may come from a read error. The chain combines TRBV28 with TRBJ2-1; the match to TRBD2 covers 12 bases. The germline V gene has CDR1 MDHEN and CDR2 SYDVKM. The CDR3 has 14 amino acids. The CDR3 DNA reads as TGTGCCAGCAGTTCCACGGGACTAGCGGGTCCCGAGCTCTTC. This codes for CASSSTGLAGPELF.

In its sample, this clonotype was seen many times. The V and J genes are TRBV20-1 and TRBJ1-4; D is unclear. CDR3 size: 15 residues. V lost 6 bases and J 6 bases, leaving 20 bases between the germline ends. Germline values: CDR1 DFQATT, CDR2 SNEGSKA (reference sequence). This chain's CDR3 is CSAARPGTFDEKLFF. The CDR3 DNA reads TGCAGTGCCGCGCGGCCGGGAACCTTTGATGAAAAACTGTTTTTT.

The chain is built from TRBV27 and TRBJ1-5, with D hard to call. Trimming cost V 5 bases and J 7 bases, with 15 bases left between them. The CDR3 contains 14 residues. Germline lookup yields CDR1 MNHEY and CDR2 SMNVEV (reference sequence). CDR3 DNA sequence: TGTGCCAGCAGTCCACATAATATGCACCAGCCCCAGCATTTT. The encoded protein is CASSPHNMHQPQHF.

This clonotype came up a few times. This chain connects TRBV4-3 to TRBJ1-5, with no clear D. V was trimmed by 0 bases and J by 7 bases, leaving 7 bases between them. CDR1 is LGHNA, CDR2 YSLEER, per germline. This CDR3 has 13 residues. The CDR3 region is CASSQDKRQPQHF. In nucleotides, the CDR3 is TGCGCCAGCAGCCAAGATAAGAGGCAGCCCCAGCATTTT.

The chain carries TRBV6-5 and TRBJ1-2, with 7 bases fitting TRBD1. V gave up 4 bases and J gave up 8 bases; unmatched junction bases: 7. This CDR3 is built from 13 residues. Germline V CDR1 and CDR2: MNHEY, SVGAGI. CDR3 nucleotide sequence: TGTGCCAGCAGTTTCGGCCAGACAGGGGGCTACACCTTC. Amino acid sequence: CASSFGQTGGYTF.

This chain connects TRBV9 to TRBJ1-1, with D perhaps matching TRBD1 (6 bases). V lost 4 bases, J lost 0 bases, and 13 bases lay in between. The length of the CDR3 is 15 residues. CDR1 and CDR2 (germline): SGDLS, YYNGEE. The CDR3 bases are TGTGCCAGCAGCAAACCGGGACACATGAACACTGAAGCTTTCTTT. Protein product: CASSKPGHMNTEAFF.

This clonotype was observed a handful of times. The chain has TRBV4-3 and TRBJ2-3; D possibly uses TRBD1 or TRBD2 (5 bases each). Trimming stripped 2 bases from V and 2 bases from J, with 20 bases between. Germline assignment: CDR1 LGHNA and CDR2 YSLEER. The CDR3 is 18 residues long. CDR3 sequence: CASSQSRGATLDTDTQYF. The CDR3 nucleotides read TGCGCCAGCAGCCAATCCCGAGGGGCCACTCTAGACACAGATACGCAGTATTTT.

This clonotype was detected a few times. The chain carries TRBV25-1 and TRBJ2-5; D is uncertain. The CDR3 totals 14 residues. V was cut by 2 bases and J by 5 bases, with 12 bases left in between. Looked up from germline, CDR1 is MGHDK and CDR2 is SYGVNS. CDR3 coding DNA: TGTGCCAGCAGTGAACAGCTTGGTAGCGAGACCCAGTACTTC. This sequence encodes CASSEQLGSETQYF.

This clonotype was counted a few times. The chain recombines TRBV7-2 with TRBJ1-1; a weak D match, TRBD1 (5 bases). Germline V CDR1 and CDR2: SGHTA, FQGNSA. This CDR3 has 13 amino acids. The V end was cut by 5 bases, the J end by 11 bases, with 18 bases between. The CDR3 nucleotides read TGTGCCAGCAGCGGACTAGGGGTCCCCCCGGCTTTCTTT. Translated, it gives CASSGLGVPPAFF.

Only a few counts were recorded for this clonotype. The chain links TRBV20-1 to TRBJ2-1; D unclear. Germline values: CDR1 DFQATT, CDR2 SNEGSKA (reference sequence). CDR3 length equals 13 residues. Trimming removed 3 bases from V and 6 bases from J, with 12 bases in between. The DNA of the CDR3 is TGCAGTGCTAGGAATGTAGTTAGCAATGAGCAGTTCTTC. Translating gives CSARNVVSNEQFF.

The chain uses TRBV3-1 and TRBJ1-1; TRBD1 aligns across 7 bases. Per the germline V gene, CDR1 is LGHDT and CDR2 is YNNKEL (reference sequence). V shed 2 bases, J shed 4 bases, and the junction held 4 bases outside the gene matches. The CDR3 has 14 residues. The CDR3 region has the DNA TGTGCCAGCAGCCAAAGGGACAGTGGCACTGAAGCTTTCTTT. Amino acids: CASSQRDSGTEAFF.

The chain links TRBV4-3 to TRBJ2-7, with D uncertain. V lost 0 bases to trimming and J lost 6 bases, with 12 bases between them. The CDR3 length is 14 residues. Germline V gives CDR1 LGHNA, CDR2 YSLEER. The CDR3 sequence: CASSQDRRMAEQYF. CDR3 coding DNA: TGCGCCAGCAGCCAAGATAGGAGAATGGCCGAGCAGTACTTC.

This rearrangement joins TRBV5-1 to TRBJ2-7, with TRBD1 identical over 8 bases. Germline CDR1 reads SGHRS; CDR2 reads YFSETQ. The length of the CDR3 is 17 residues. V lost 0 bases, J lost 4 bases, and 12 bases stayed unmatched. CDR3 protein: CASSLAPAGTGEYEQYF. Written as DNA, the CDR3 is TGCGCCAGCAGCTTGGCTCCCGCCGGGACAGGTGAATACGAGCAGTACTTC.

The chain recombines TRBV6-5 with TRBJ2-5; 8 bases fit TRBD2. This CDR3 is built from 16 residues. After removal of 1 base from V and 4 bases from J, the junction contained 8 bases not matched to a gene. The germline gives CDR1 MNHEY, CDR2 SVGAGI. CDR3 nucleotide sequence: TGTGCCAGCAGTTACTTTGTAGCGGGGTATCTAGAGACCCAGTACTTC. It is translated as CASSYFVAGYLETQYF.

This clonotype was found a few times. V is TRBV6-5 and J is TRBJ2-2; a weak D match, TRBD2 (6 bases). Germline loops: CDR1 MNHEY, CDR2 SVGAGI. The CDR3 has 15 residues. Trimming left V 0 bases short and J 6 bases short, with 11 bases between. For the CDR3, the DNA is TGTGCCAGCAGTTACTCGACCGGGGGTGCCGGGGAGCTGTTTTTT. This translates into CASSYSTGGAGELFF.

This clonotype turned up a few times. This chain uses TRBV5-5 with TRBJ1-2, with D perhaps matching TRBD1 (5 bases). The CDR3 is 16 residues long. V was pared by 1 base and J by 5 bases, with 18 bases between. CDR1 and CDR2 from the germline V gene are SGHKS and YYEKEE (reference sequence). The CDR3 nucleotides read TGTGCCAGCAGCTTGAAAGAAGGCAGGGTAGGGTATGGCTACACCTTC. This codes for CASSLKEGRVGYGYTF.

The V gene is TRBV5-1, the J gene TRBJ1-5, with TRBD1 matching 7 bases. The CDR3 covers 14 residues. Germline-derived CDR1 and CDR2 are SGHRS and YFSETQ. With 1 base clipped from V and 7 bases from J, the junction kept 5 bases outside the gene matches. This CDR3 is CASSLRQGEQPQHF. The CDR3 DNA reads TGCGCCAGCAGCTTGAGACAGGGTGAGCAGCCCCAGCATTTT.

This clonotype was recorded many times. The chain carries TRBV12-3 or TRBV12-4 and TRBJ2-3; D is ambiguous. The V gene lost 6 bases and the J gene lost 2 bases, with 3 bases spanning the gap. CDR3 length equals 11 residues. The CDR3 reads CASSSTDTQYF. In DNA form, the CDR3 reads TGTGCCAGCAGCTCCACAGATACGCAGTATTTT.

The chain carries TRBV29-1 and TRBJ2-1; TRBD2 agrees at 7 bases. Trimming removed 6 bases from V and 0 bases from J; junction bases left unmatched: 11. Looked up from germline, CDR1 is SQVTM and CDR2 is ANQGSEA. The CDR3 has 16 amino acids. CDR3 nucleotide sequence: TGCAGCGTCCCAAGATTTTCTAGCGGCTCCTACAATGAGCAGTTCTTC. Translated: CSVPRFSSGSYNEQFF.

This clonotype was recorded at least ten times. The J gene is TRBJ2-2, the V gene TRBV20-1; the match to TRBD2 covers 7 bases. After removal of 3 bases from V and 6 bases from J, the junction contained 7 bases not matched to a gene. The CDR3 is 14 residues long. Germline CDR1 is DFQATT and CDR2 is SNEGSKA (reference sequence). As DNA, the CDR3 is TGCAGTGCTAGGGTCCCAGGGAGGGCCGGGGAGCTGTTTTTT. This encodes CSARVPGRAGELFF.

CDR3 bases: TGCAGTGCTAGGGAACTTAGCGGGTACAATGAGCAGTTCTTC. Its translation: CSARELSGYNEQFF. This chain uses TRBV20-1 with TRBJ2-1; 7 bases map to TRBD2. CDR3 length equals 14 residues. The V segment lost 3 bases and the J segment 4 bases; nucleotides outside the gene matches: 6. Per the germline V gene, CDR1 is DFQATT and CDR2 is SNEGSKA (reference sequence).

This clonotype has a handful of counts. V and J are TRBV20-1 and TRBJ1-2; D possibly corresponds to TRBD1 (6 bases). V was cut by 2 bases and J by 8 bases, with 12 bases left in between. From germline, CDR1 is DFQATT and CDR2 SNEGSKA (reference sequence). CDR3 size: 12 residues. The CDR3 DNA is TGCAGTGCTAGAATAACAGGGAAGGGCTACACCTTC. It is translated as CSARITGKGYTF.

This clonotype was found a few times. J is TRBJ1-1 and V is TRBV29-1; tentative D call: TRBD1 (6 bases). The germline CDR1 and CDR2 sequences are SQVTM and ANQGSEA. The CDR3 spans 17 residues. V shed 3 bases and J shed 3 bases, with 23 bases lying between them. The DNA of the CDR3 is TGCAGCGTTGAGGGTTATAACAGGGTAGGAGGTCACACTGAAGCTTTCTTT. It is translated as CSVEGYNRVGGHTEAFF.

The chain links TRBV5-1 to TRBJ2-7, with 7 bases that match TRBD1. This CDR3 spans 14 amino acids. V shed 4 bases and J 0 bases; nucleotides not matched to a gene: 4. The germline V gene has CDR1 SGHRS and CDR2 YFSETQ. In nucleotides, the CDR3 is TGCGCCAGCAGCGGGGGACAGAACTCCTACGAGCAGTACTTC. As protein: CASSGGQNSYEQYF.

In its sample, this clonotype was seen a few times. The rearrangement joins TRBV10-3 to TRBJ1-4; D is undetermined. Deletions cut 2 bases from V and 7 bases from J, with 5 bases between. The V gene's germline CDR1 is ENHRY and CDR2 SYGVKD. The CDR3 is 12 amino acids. The CDR3 reads CAISEGIEKLFF. CDR3 in DNA: TGTGCCATCAGTGAGGGGATTGAAAAACTGTTTTTT.

The rearrangement joins TRBV5-1 to TRBJ2-7, with a tentative D call TRBD1 (5 bases). The germline gives CDR1 SGHRS, CDR2 YFSETQ. The CDR3 is 13 amino acids. V lost 3 bases and J 2 bases, leaving 9 bases between the germline ends. The CDR3 is CASSYQGPYEQYF. CDR3 coding DNA: TGCGCCAGCAGCTACCAGGGTCCCTACGAGCAGTACTTC.